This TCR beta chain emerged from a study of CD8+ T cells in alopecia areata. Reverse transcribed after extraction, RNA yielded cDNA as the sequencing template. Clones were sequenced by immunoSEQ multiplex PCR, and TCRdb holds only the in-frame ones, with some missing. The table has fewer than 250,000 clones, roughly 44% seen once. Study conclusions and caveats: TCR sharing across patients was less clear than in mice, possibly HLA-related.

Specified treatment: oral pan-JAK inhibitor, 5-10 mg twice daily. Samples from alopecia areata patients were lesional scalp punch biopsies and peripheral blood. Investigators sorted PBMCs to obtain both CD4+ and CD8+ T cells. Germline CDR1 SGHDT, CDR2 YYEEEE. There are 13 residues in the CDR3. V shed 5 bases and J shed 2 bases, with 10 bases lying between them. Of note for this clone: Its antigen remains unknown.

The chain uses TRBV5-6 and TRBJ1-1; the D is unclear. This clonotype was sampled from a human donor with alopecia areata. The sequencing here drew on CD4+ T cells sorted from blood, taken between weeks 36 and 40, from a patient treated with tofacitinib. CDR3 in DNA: TGTGCCAGCAGTACCCCGAGCAACACTGAAGCTTTCTTT. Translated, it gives CASSTPSNTEAFF. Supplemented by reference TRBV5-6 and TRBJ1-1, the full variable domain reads DAGVTQSPTHLIKTRGQQVTLRCSPKSGHDTVSWYQQALGQGPQFIFQYYEEEERQRGNFPDRFSGHQFPNYSSELNVNALLLGDSALYLCASSTPSNTEAFFGQGTRLTVV.